The 2 T cell receptor beta chains presented below share a single source sample, sequenced in a study of control samples from healthy donors and cancer patients. TCRdb's table, derived via immunoSEQ multiplex PCR, lists solely in-frame clones and lacks some. The sample has 100,000 to 150,000 clones; around 93% are singletons. The sequenced sample was blood. The source is a man between 18 and 35 years old in good health.

This clone appeared once. The genes are TRBV29-1 and TRBJ1-2; D gene uncertain. V lost 6 bases and J lost 0, with 14 bases in between. Germline V CDR1 and CDR2: SQVTM, ANQGSEA. This CDR3 contains 14 residues. CDR3 protein: CSVGGRLSNYGYTF. The CDR3 DNA reads as TGCAGCGTCGGTGGACGGCTATCTAACTATGGCTACACCTTC.

V is TRBV2 and J is TRBJ1-5, with no clear D. The CDR3 is 16 amino acids. Looked up from germline, CDR1 is SNHLY and CDR2 is FYNNEI. Trimming removed 5 bases at V and 3 bases at J, with 17 bases between. The CDR3: CASSRTPDGFNQPQHF. For the CDR3, the DNA is TGTGCCAGCAGTCGAACCCCGGACGGCTTCAATCAGCCCCAGCATTTT.